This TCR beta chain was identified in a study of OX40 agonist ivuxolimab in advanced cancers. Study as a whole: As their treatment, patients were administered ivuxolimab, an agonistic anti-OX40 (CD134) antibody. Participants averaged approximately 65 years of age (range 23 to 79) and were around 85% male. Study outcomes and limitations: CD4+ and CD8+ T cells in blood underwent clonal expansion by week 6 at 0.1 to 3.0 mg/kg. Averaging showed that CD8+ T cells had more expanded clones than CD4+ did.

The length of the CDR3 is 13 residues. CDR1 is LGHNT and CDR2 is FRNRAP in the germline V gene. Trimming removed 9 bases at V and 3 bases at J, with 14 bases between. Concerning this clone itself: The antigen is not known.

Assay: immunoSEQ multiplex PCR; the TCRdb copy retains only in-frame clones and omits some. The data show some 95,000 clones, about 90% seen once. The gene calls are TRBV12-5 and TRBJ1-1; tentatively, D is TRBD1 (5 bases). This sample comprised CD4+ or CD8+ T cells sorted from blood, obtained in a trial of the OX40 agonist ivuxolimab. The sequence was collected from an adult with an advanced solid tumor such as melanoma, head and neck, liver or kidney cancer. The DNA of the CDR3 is TGTGCTAGCTCGGGAGGGGCGGACACTGAAGCTTTCTTT. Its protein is CASSGGADTEAFF. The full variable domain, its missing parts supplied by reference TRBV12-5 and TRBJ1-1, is DARVTQTPRHKVTEMGQEVTMRCQPILGHNTVFWYRQTMMQGLELLAYFRNRAPLDDSGMPKDRFSAEMPDATLATLKIQPSEPRDSAVYFCASSGGADTEAFFGQGTRLTVV.